A single sample gave rise to the 20 T cell receptor beta chains below, sequenced in a study of metastatic and nonmetastatic thyroid tumors. With MiXCR, TCRdb called clones anew from the PCR reads. The table lists roughly 42,000 clones, 15% to 20% of them singletons. Until they underwent thyroid surgery, no patient had received any treatment. Sequenced input: tumor tissue. These receptors all stem from a female donor with papillary thyroid cancer or a benign thyroid nodule (not recorded which). Some clones in this sample may be carry-over from other donors' samples.

Remarks on this clone: This could be a read error, since a much larger clone is one nucleotide away. The sample carries other DNA sequences with the same CDR3. The V and J genes are TRBV20-1 and TRBJ2-3; D might be TRBD2 (5 bases). Germline V gives CDR1 DFQATT, CDR2 SNEGSKA (reference sequence). The CDR3 is 13 residues long. CDR3: CSARGLQRDTQYF. In nucleotides, the CDR3 is TGCAGTGCCAGAGGACTCCAACGTGATACGCAGTATTTT.

This clone was counted only a few times. A much larger clone is a single base away; this may be a read error. The V gene is TRBV5-1, the J gene TRBJ1-3; D is ambiguous. The V end was cut by 0 bases, the J end by 0 bases, with 13 bases between. CDR3 size: 17 residues. Germline V CDR1 and CDR2: SGHRS, YFSETQ. The CDR3: CASSLDVLRSSGNTIYF. CDR3 nucleotide sequence: TGCGCCAGCAGCTTGGACGTACTCCGGAGCTCTGGAAACACCATATATTTT.

In its sample, this clone was seen many times. The V gene is TRBV12-3 or TRBV12-4, the J gene TRBJ2-1; a possible D gene is TRBD2 (5 bases). This CDR3 has 12 amino acids. Trimming removed 3 bases at V and 7 bases at J, with 7 bases between. CDR3 bases: TGTGCCAGCAGTTTTAGGAGGAATGAGCAGTTCTTC. Protein: CASSFRRNEQFF.

This clone was counted once. This CDR3 is CASSVEGQGSNEQFF. The CDR3 DNA reads as TGTGCCAGCAGCGTAGAGGGACAAGGGTCTAATGAGCAGTTCTTC. V and J are TRBV9 and TRBJ2-1; a weak D match, TRBD1 (6 bases). Germline assignment: CDR1 SGDLS and CDR2 YYNGEE. Trimming left V 0 bases short and J 7 bases short, with 14 bases between. CDR3 size: 15 residues.

In regard to this clone: The CDR3 does not end in the conserved phenylalanine or tryptophan, so this is likely a read error. The V call is TRBV10-3, the J call TRBJ2-7; TRBD2 might be the D (6 bases). The ends were cut back, 7 bases at V and 3 bases at J, with 13 bases in the middle. From germline, CDR1 is ENHRY and CDR2 SYGVKD. The CDR3 contains 13 residues. CDR3 DNA: TGTGCCATCATGGAGGGACTGGACTACGAGCAGTACCTC. Encoded protein: CAIMEGLDYEQYL.

This clone was seen at least ten times. The genes are TRBV7-2 and TRBJ1-2; 12 bases map to TRBD1. Per the germline V gene, CDR1 is SGHTA and CDR2 is FQGNSA. The trim removed 1 base at V and 4 bases at J, leaving 4 bases unmatched. CDR3 length equals 16 residues. CDR3 DNA sequence: TGTGCCAGCAGCTTAGTGGGGACAGGGGGCGCCTATGGCTACACCTTC. Translated: CASSLVGTGGAYGYTF.

This clone was found many times. The chain carries TRBV11-2 and TRBJ2-1, with no clear D. The CDR3 runs 14 residues. CDR1 and CDR2 (germline): SGHAT, FQNNGV. V was shortened by 0 bases and J by 5 bases, with 8 bases between the two germline ends. The CDR3 nucleotides read TGTGCCAGCAGCTTAGATTTAACTGACAATGAGCAGTTCTTC. This sequence encodes CASSLDLTDNEQFF.

This clone was seen more than once but under ten times. V gene TRBV27 combines with J gene TRBJ1-2, with TRBD1 matching 8 bases. The CDR3 contains 13 residues. Germline CDR1 is MNHEY and CDR2 is SMNVEV (reference sequence). The trim removed 10 bases at V and 7 bases at J, leaving 11 bases unmatched. The CDR3 bases are TGTGCCACCCTGGACAGGGTAAGTTGTGGCTACACCTTC. This translates into CATLDRVSCGYTF.

This clone was observed a few times. A much larger clone differs from this one at a single base, so this may be a read error. The rearrangement joins TRBV12-3 or TRBV12-4 to TRBJ1-4, with D possibly matching TRBD1 (5 bases). The ends were cut back, 5 bases at V and 5 bases at J, with 9 bases in the middle. The CDR3 consists of 13 residues. The CDR3 loop reads CASSNQGNEKLFF. For the CDR3, the DNA is TGTGCCAGCAGTAACCAGGGAAATGAAAAACTGTTTTTT.

The sample holds many counts of this clone. The V and J genes are TRBV10-3 and TRBJ1-1; possible D gene TRBD1, 5 bases. This CDR3 has 15 amino acids. V lost 6 bases and J 4 bases, leaving 18 bases between the germline ends. CDR1 and CDR2 (germline): ENHRY, SYGVKD. CDR3 nucleotide sequence: TGTGCCATCAGGAGGGGACTCTTGGAGAGCACTGAAGCTTTCTTT. Its translation is CAIRRGLLESTEAFF.

This clone was detected many times. This chain connects TRBV19 to TRBJ2-7; either TRBD1 or TRBD2 may fit D (7 bases each). The germline gives CDR1 LNHDA, CDR2 SQIVND (reference sequence). Trimming cost V 4 bases and J 3 bases, with 13 bases left between them. This CDR3 is built from 14 residues. The CDR3 DNA follows: TGTGCCAGTAGTACGGGGGGACAGTACTACGAGCAGTACTTC. This codes for CASSTGGQYYEQYF.

As regards this clone: It may be a read error: a sequence one base away is much more abundant. The J gene is TRBJ1-1, the V gene TRBV15; D unresolved. V lost 0 bases to trimming and J lost 8 bases, with 16 bases between them. Germline CDR1 reads LNHNV; CDR2 reads YYDKDF (reference sequence). There are 15 residues in the CDR3. The CDR3 region is CATSRDFELQNEAFF. DNA of the CDR3: TGTGCCACCAGCAGAGATTTCGAGCTGCAAAACGAAGCTTTCTTT.

By share, this clone counts as medium-sized. The CDR3 region has the DNA TGTGCCAACCGGGACAGGGTACTCTCACCCCTCCACTTT. Protein: CANRDRVLSPLHF. The V gene is TRBV27, the J gene TRBJ1-6, with TRBD1 matching 9 bases. The CDR3 runs 13 residues. After removal of 10 bases from V and 10 bases from J, the junction contained 8 bases not matched to a gene. Looked up from germline, CDR1 is MNHEY and CDR2 is SMNVEV (reference sequence).

This clone was seen ten or more times. The rearrangement uses TRBV7-2 and TRBJ2-3, with a tentative D call TRBD1 (6 bases). Germline-derived CDR1 and CDR2 are SGHTA and FQGNSA. The length of the CDR3 is 15 residues. Trimming removed 1 base at V and 2 bases at J, with 10 bases between. CDR3 region: CASSLGQGYTDTQYF. CDR3 coding DNA: TGTGCCAGCAGCTTAGGGCAGGGGTACACAGATACGCAGTATTTT. Drawing the rest from reference TRBV7-2 and TRBJ2-3, the complete variable domain is GAGVSQSPSNKVTEKGKDVELRCDPISGHTALYWYRQSLGQGLEFLIYFQGNSAPDKSGLPSDRFSAERTGGSVSTLTIQRTQQEDSAVYLCASSLGQGYTDTQYFGPGTRLTVL.

The V gene is TRBV20-1, the J gene TRBJ2-5; 9 positions agree with TRBD2. The junction had 20 bases not matched to a gene; V was cut back by 1 base and J by 5 bases. Germline loops: CDR1 DFQATT, CDR2 SNEGSKA (reference sequence). CDR3 length: 19 amino acids. The CDR3 protein is CSARAFPRASGAHRETQYF. CDR3 DNA: TGCAGTGCTAGAGCGTTTCCCCGTGCTAGCGGGGCACACCGGGAGACCCAGTACTTC.

For this clone: The junction departs from the called germline gene at one end, perhaps through a read error. In nucleotides, the CDR3 is TGCAGTGCTAAGTGTACTAGCGGAACCTACTACGAGCAGTATTTC. Translated: CSAKCTSGTYYEQYF. The J gene is TRBJ2-7, the V gene TRBV20-1; the match to TRBD2 covers 8 bases. Germline V lookup: CDR1 DFQATT, CDR2 SNEGSKA (reference sequence). CDR3 length: 15 residues.

A word on this clone: Given a much more abundant clone one base away, this may be a read error. J is TRBJ2-1 and V is TRBV29-1, with 7 bases fitting TRBD2. Trimming removed 4 bases from V and 6 bases from J; junction bases left unmatched: 3. Germline-derived CDR1 and CDR2 are SQVTM and ANQGSEA. The CDR3 length is 12 residues. In DNA form, the CDR3 reads TGCAGCGTTGCGGGGGGAATCAATGAGCAGTTCTTC. It is translated as CSVAGGINEQFF.

Many counts were recorded for this clone. The rearrangement joins TRBV6-2 or TRBV6-3 to TRBJ1-5, with D possibly TRBD1 on 6 matching bases. The CDR3 extends over 15 amino acids. Deletions cut 4 bases from V and 6 bases from J, with 16 bases between. Germline CDR1 is MNHEY and CDR2 is SVGEGT. The CDR3 spells CASSFAGGEAQPQHF. The CDR3, as DNA: TGTGCCAGCAGTTTTGCGGGGGGCGAAGCTCAGCCCCAGCATTTT.

Ten or more counts support this clone. Here the CDR3 reads CASSQEGRPWSPHYGYTF. The DNA for the CDR3 is TGCGCCAGCAGCCAAGAGGGCAGGCCTTGGTCTCCCCACTATGGCTACACCTTC. V gene TRBV4-3 combines with J gene TRBJ1-2; D remains unclear. The length of the CDR3 is 18 residues. Germline V gene lookup returns CDR1 LGHNA and CDR2 YSLEER. With 0 bases removed from V and 3 bases from J, the gap between germline ends came to 20 bases.

This clone was counted many times. The gene calls are TRBV12-3 or TRBV12-4 and TRBJ2-2; 9 positions agree with TRBD2. With 2 bases clipped from V and 4 bases from J, the junction kept 8 bases outside the gene matches. The CDR3 totals 17 residues. CDR3 region: CASSLKPGLAPTGELFF. Written as DNA, the CDR3 is TGTGCCAGCAGTTTAAAGCCGGGACTAGCCCCCACCGGGGAGCTGTTTTTT.